This T cell receptor (beta chain) was sequenced during a study of T-cell memory formation after mild COVID-19. Constant-segment-primed 5'RACE gave TCR alpha and TCR beta cDNA libraries with sample barcodes and UMIs. Via MiXCR, TCRdb re-called the 5' RACE reads, giving one row per CDR3 protein. The table records 120,000 to 150,000 distinct CDR3 sequences, 6% to 7% of them present only once. This clonotype was seen a few times. This TCR came from an adult woman who had mild COVID-19 (a few samples of this study predate the infection). Cell type and time point are not known. The specimen sequenced was PBMCs or a T cell subset sorted from them (not recorded which).

DNA for the CDR3: TGTGCCAGCAGCCTTGGACCCTTCTACGAGCAGTACTTC. Translating gives CASSLGPFYEQYF. The chain carries TRBV14 and TRBJ2-7; D is unresolved. Germline V gene data show CDR1 as SGHDN and CDR2 as FVKESK. Trimming removed 4 bases at V and 3 bases at J, with 10 bases between. The length of the CDR3 is 13 residues.